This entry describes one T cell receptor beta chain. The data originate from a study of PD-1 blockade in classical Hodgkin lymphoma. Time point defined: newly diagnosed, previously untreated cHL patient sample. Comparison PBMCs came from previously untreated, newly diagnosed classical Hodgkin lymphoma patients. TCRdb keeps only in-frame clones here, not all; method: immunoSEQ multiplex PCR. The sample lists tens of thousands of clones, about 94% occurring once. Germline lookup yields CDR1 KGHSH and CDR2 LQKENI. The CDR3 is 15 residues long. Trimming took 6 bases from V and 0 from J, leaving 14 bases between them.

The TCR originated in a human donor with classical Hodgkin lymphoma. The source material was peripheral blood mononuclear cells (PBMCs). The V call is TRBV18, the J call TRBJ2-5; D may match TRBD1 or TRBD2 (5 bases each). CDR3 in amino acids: CASSPGPRNQETQYF. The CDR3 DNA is TGTGCCAGCTCCCCGGGGCCCAGGAACCAAGAGACCCAGTACTTC.